What follows are 5 T cell receptor beta chains derived from one specimen sequenced in a study of blood T cells in healthy people across ages. With a J-beta primer mix and a sample-barcoded 5' primer, a second PCR ran about 6 to 11 cycles. TCRdb re-analysed the 5' RACE reads in MiXCR, keeping a single row per CDR3 protein. The sample consists of approximately 1,700,000 distinct CDR3 sequences, around 40% of them appearing once. The sample taken for sequencing was blood. These receptors were collected from a human donor in good health.

With respect to this clonotype: An end of the junction differs from the germline gene, which may be a read error. The chain employs TRBV7-7 and TRBJ2-1, with 8 nucleotides matching TRBD2. This CDR3 has 14 residues. Germline V gene data show CDR1 as SSHAT and CDR2 as FNYEAQ (reference sequence). As DNA, the CDR3 is TGTGCTAGCAGCCGGGGGGGGAGGCACAATGAGCAGTTCTTC. Protein: CASSRGGRHNEQFF.

V and J are TRBV5-1 and TRBJ2-3, with TRBD2 identical over 7 bases. This CDR3 has 19 amino acids. CDR1 and CDR2 (germline): SGHRS, YFSETQ. J was trimmed by 1 base and V by 2 bases; bases with no gene match: 16. The CDR3 loop reads CASSFGPNGAGRGTDTQYF. In nucleotides, the CDR3 is TGCGCCAGCAGCTTTGGGCCCAACGGAGCGGGGAGGGGCACAGATACGCAGTATTTT.

The chain couples TRBV20-1 to TRBJ1-5, with TRBD1 identical over 7 bases. Germline values: CDR1 DFQATT, CDR2 SNEGSKA (reference sequence). V lost 5 bases, J lost 4 bases, and 8 bases stayed unmatched. The CDR3 loop spans 14 amino acids. The CDR3 DNA follows: TGCAGTGCTTGGACAGGTTATACTAATCAGCCCCAGCATTTT. It codes for CSAWTGYTNQPQHF.

The chain uses TRBV7-8 and TRBJ2-5, with 7 bases aligning to TRBD2. With V trimmed by 5 bases and J by 1 base, 4 bases remained unmatched. Germline CDR1 SGHVS, CDR2 FQNEAQ. The CDR3 has 14 amino acids. CDR3 residues: CASSVGLFQETQYF. The CDR3, as DNA: TGTGCCAGCAGCGTGGGACTATTCCAAGAGACCCAGTACTTC.

About this clonotype: A junction boundary mismatches the germline segment, possibly from a read error. V usage is TRBV7-2 and J usage is TRBJ2-3; no clear D gene. Germline V lookup: CDR1 SGHTA, CDR2 FQGNSA. The CDR3 totals 15 residues. CDR3: CASSLGVTSTDTQYF. CDR3 DNA: TGTGCCAGCAGTTTAGGAGTTACTAGCACAGATACGCAGTATTTT.